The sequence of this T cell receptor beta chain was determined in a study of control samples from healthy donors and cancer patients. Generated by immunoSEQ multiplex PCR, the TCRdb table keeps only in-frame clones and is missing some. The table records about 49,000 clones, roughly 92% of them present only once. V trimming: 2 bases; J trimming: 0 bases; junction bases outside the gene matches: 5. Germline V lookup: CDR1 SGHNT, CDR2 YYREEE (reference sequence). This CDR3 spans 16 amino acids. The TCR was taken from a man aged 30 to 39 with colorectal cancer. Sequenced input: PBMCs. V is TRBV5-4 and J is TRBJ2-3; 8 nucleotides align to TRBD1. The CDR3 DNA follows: TGTGCCAGCAGCTTTCCCAACAGGGGGAGCACAGATACGCAGTATTTT. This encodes CASSFPNRGSTDTQYF. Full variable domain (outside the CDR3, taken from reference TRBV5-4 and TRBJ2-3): ETGVTQSPTHLIKTRGQQVTLRCSSQSGHNTVSWYQQALGQGPQFIFQYYREEENGRGNFPPRFSGLQFPNYSSELNVNALELDDSALYLCASSFPNRGSTDTQYFGPGTRLTVL.